This T cell receptor beta chain was retrieved from a study of T cell clonotyping in hematopoietic cell transplantation. Study overall: Recipient samples before transplant were obtained post-cytoreduction.

The protocol was immunoSEQ multiplex PCR, while the TCRdb copy is restricted to in-frame clones and leaves out a portion. The table records roughly 28,000 clones, 93% of them present only once. Broader study findings: Pathologically expanded recipient clonotypes increased progressively from day 30 to day 180 as diversity fell. No sorting was done, leaving CD4 and CD8 contributions mixed.

Regarding this clone: Its target is unknown.

J lost 12 bases, V lost 1 base, and 19 bases had no gene match. The V gene's germline CDR1 is SGHVS and CDR2 FQNEAQ. The CDR3 is 18 residues long. This sample's time point: recipient sample about 28 days before transplant, after cytoreduction. Recipient blood drawn about 28 days pretransplant and days 30, 100, 180 after. The starting material was peripheral blood mononuclear cells, obtained before stem cell transplant. The rearrangement joins TRBV7-8 to TRBJ2-1; 9 positions agree with TRBD1. The sequence was obtained from a man aged 50 to 59 with acute myeloid leukemia. Some clones in this sample may be carry-over from other donors' samples. The CDR3 reads CASSLGPLTGGPGDTQFF. CDR3 nucleotide sequence: TGTGCCAGCAGCTTAGGACCTCTAACAGGGGGCCCCGGGGATACGCAGTTCTTC. Using reference TRBV7-8 and TRBJ2-1 for the parts outside the CDR3, the full variable domain is GAGVSQSPRYKVAKRGQDVALRCDPISGHVSLFWYQQALGQGPEFLTYFQNEAQLDKSGLPSDRFFAERPEGSVSTLKIQRTQQEDSAVYLCASSLGPLTGGPGDTQFFGPGTRLTVL.